This T cell receptor (beta chain) appears in the sequencing data of a study of PD-1 blockade in mismatch repair-deficient tumors. In the study overall: Patients had approximately 13 mismatch repair-deficient cancer types and were previously treated and progressing.

The germline V gene has CDR1 SGHNT and CDR2 YYREEE (reference sequence). The ends lost 2 bases at V and 3 bases at J; junction bases unmatched: 4. The CDR3 is 18 amino acids. Data came from immunoSEQ multiplex PCR; TCRdb stores just in-frame clones and leaves some out. The data contain 30,000 to 45,000 clones, over 70% of them singletons. The TCR was taken from an adult with mismatch repair-deficient cancer. Sequencing used PBMCs, obtained around 40 weeks after starting pembrolizumab. The rearrangement links TRBV5-4 to TRBJ2-2; 16 nucleotides align to TRBD2. This CDR3 is CASSLGGLAGGDTGELFF. The CDR3 bases are TGTGCCAGCAGCTTAGGGGGACTAGCGGGAGGGGACACCGGGGAGCTGTTTTTT.